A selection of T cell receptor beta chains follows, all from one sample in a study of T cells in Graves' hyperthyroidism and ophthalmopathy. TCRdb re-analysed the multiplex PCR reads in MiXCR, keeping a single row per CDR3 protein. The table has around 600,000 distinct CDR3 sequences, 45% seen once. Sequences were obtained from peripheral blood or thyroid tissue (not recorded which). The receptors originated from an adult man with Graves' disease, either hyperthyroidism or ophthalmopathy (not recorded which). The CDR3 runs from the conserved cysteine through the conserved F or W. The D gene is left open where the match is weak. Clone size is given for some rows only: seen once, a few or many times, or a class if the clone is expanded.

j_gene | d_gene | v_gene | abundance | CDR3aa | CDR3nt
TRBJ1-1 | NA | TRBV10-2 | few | CASSNSGTPGGTEAFF | TGCGCCAGCAGTAACTCCGGGACACCGGGGGGTACTGAAGCTTTCTTT
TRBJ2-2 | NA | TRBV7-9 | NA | CASSLVMGAGELFF | TGTGCCAGCAGCCTAGTGATGGGAGCCGGGGAGCTGTTTTTT
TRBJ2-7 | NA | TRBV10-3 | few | CASRNTGNEQYF | TGTGCCAGCAGAAACACAGGGAACGAGCAGTACTTC
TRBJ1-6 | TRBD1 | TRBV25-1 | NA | CASSEAPSSGTGGRTYNSPLHF | TGTGCCAGCAGTGAAGCGCCCTCCTCGGGGACAGGGGGCAGGACCTATAATTCACCCCTCCACTTT
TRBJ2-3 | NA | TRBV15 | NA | CATGEARTDTQYF | TGTGCCACCGGGGAGGCGCGCACAGATACGCAGTATTTT
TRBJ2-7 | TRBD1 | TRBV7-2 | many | CASSPRPGQGLDEQYF | TGTGCCAGCAGCCCCAGGCCGGGACAGGGTCTTGACGAGCAGTACTTC
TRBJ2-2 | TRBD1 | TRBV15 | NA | CATSPWTGLNTGELFF | TGTGCCACCAGCCCTTGGACAGGGCTGAACACCGGGGAGCTGTTTTTT
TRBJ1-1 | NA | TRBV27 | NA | CASSTPGVEAFF | TGTGCCAGCAGTACACCGGGAGTCGAAGCTTTCTTT
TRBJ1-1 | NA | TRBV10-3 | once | CASSRPSDTEAFF | TGTGCCAGCAGCCGACCGTCGGACACTGAAGCTTTCTTT
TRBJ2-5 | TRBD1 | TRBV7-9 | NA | CASSWTGGEVTQYF | TGTGCCAGCAGCTGGACAGGGGGCGAGGTGACCCAGTACTTC
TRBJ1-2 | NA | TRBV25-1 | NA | CASSGSGINYGYTF | TGTGCCAGCAGTGGTTCAGGGATTAACTATGGCTACACCTTC
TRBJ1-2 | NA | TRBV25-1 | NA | CASSESAGTNYGYTF | TGTGCCAGCAGTGAATCCGCAGGGACTAACTATGGCTACACCTTC
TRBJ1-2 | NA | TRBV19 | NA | CASSMVLWLTNYGYTF | TGTGCCAGTAGTATGGTCCTATGGCTAACTAACTATGGCTACACCTTC
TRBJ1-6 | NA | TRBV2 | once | CASSEFVSSPTGGNSPLHF | TGTGCCAGCAGTGAATTTGTTAGCAGCCCCACAGGCGGCAATTCACCCCTCCACTTT
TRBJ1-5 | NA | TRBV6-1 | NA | CASSLRRDNSNQPQHF | TGTGCCAGCAGTTTGCGCAGGGATAATAGCAATCAGCCCCAGCATTTT
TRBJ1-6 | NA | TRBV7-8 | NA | CASSLANDLDSPLHF | TGTGCCAGCAGTTTAGCGAATGACCTCGATTCACCCCTCCACTTT
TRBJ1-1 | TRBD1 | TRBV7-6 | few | CASSLSGGGPEAFF | TGTGCCAGCAGCTTATCAGGGGGCGGCCCTGAAGCTTTCTTT
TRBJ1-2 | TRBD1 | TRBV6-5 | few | CASRITGGYGYTF | TGTGCCAGCAGGATAACAGGGGGGTATGGCTACACCTTC
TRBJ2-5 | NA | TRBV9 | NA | CASSVAGDQPQYF | TGTGCCAGCAGCGTAGCCGGTGATCAGCCCCAGTACTTC
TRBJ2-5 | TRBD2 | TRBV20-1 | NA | CSATGGGQDF | TGCAGTGCCACCGGGGGGGGGCAGGACTTC
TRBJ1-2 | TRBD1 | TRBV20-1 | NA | CSASGQGANYGYTF | TGCAGTGCTAGCGGACAGGGGGCGAACTATGGCTACACCTTC
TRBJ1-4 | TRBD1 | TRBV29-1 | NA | CSVGGTGGNALFF | TGCAGCGTTGGGGGGACAGGGGGGAATGCGCTGTTTTTT
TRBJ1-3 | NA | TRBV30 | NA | CAWSALGNTIYF | TGTGCCTGGAGCGCGTTGGGAAACACCATATATTTT
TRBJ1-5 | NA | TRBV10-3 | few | CASSRTASYNQPQHF | TGTGCCAGCAGCAGGACAGCTTCGTACAATCAGCCCCAGCATTTT
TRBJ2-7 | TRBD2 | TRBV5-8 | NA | CASSAGLGPTSYEQYF | TGTGCCAGCAGCGCCGGACTAGGACCTACTTCCTACGAGCAGTACTTC
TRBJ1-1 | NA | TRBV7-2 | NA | CASSSGGTNTEAFF | TGTGCCAGCAGCTCGGGGGGGACGAACACTGAAGCTTTCTTT
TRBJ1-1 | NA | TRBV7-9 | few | CASSLMGSEFEAFF | TGTGCCAGCAGCTTAATGGGCTCAGAATTTGAAGCTTTCTTT
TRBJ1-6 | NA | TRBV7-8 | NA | CASSLVPRDWGSPLHF | TGTGCCAGCAGCTTAGTTCCCAGGGATTGGGGTTCACCCCTCCACTTT
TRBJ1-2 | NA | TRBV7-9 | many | CASSLESGPYGYTF | TGTGCCAGCAGCTTGGAGTCGGGACCCTATGGCTACACCTTC
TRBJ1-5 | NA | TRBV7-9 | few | CASSFGSRSRPQHF | TGTGCCAGCAGTTTCGGCAGTAGGTCTCGGCCCCAGCATTTT
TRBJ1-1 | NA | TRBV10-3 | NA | CAISETDSWGTEAFF | TGTGCCATCAGTGAGACCGATTCCTGGGGGACTGAAGCTTTCTTT
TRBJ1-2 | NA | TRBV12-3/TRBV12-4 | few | CASSLGPLNYGYTF | TGTGCCAGCAGTTTAGGTCCGCTCAACTATGGCTACACCTTC
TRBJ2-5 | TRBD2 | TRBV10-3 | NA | CAISDHAPLAAEETQYF | TGTGCCATCAGTGACCACGCGCCACTAGCGGCCGAAGAGACCCAGTACTTC
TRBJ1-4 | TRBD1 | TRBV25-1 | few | CASSVVGTGNNEKLFF | TGTGCCAGCAGCGTAGTCGGGACAGGAAATAATGAAAAACTGTTTTTT
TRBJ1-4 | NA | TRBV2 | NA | CASSDGGDEKLFF | TGTGCCAGCAGTGACGGGGGGGATGAAAAACTGTTTTTT
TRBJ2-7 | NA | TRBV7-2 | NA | CASSQDSGFYEQYF | TGTGCCAGCAGCCAAGATTCAGGTTTCTACGAGCAGTACTTC
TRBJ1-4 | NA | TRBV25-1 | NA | CASNTGSTNEKLFF | TGTGCCAGCAACACAGGGAGCACTAATGAAAAACTGTTTTTT
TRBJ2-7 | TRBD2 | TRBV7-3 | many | CASSFQGGSYEQYF | TGTGCCAGCAGCTTCCAGGGAGGGTCCTACGAGCAGTACTTC
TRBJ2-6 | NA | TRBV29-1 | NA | CSFPPGANVLTF | TGCAGCTTCCCTCCCGGGGCCAACGTCCTGACTTTC
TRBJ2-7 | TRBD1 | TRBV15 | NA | CATSRATGARDEQYF | TGTGCCACCAGCAGAGCTACAGGGGCGAGGGATGAGCAGTACTTC
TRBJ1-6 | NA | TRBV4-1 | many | CASSQPTGESPLHF | TGCGCCAGCAGCCAACCCACCGGGGAGTCACCCCTCCACTTT
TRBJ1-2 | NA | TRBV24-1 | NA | CATSESLRDYGYTF | TGTGCCACCAGTGAATCCCTACGAGACTATGGCTACACCTTC